The next 25 T cell receptor beta chains were all read from a single sample in a study of beta chain features in type 1 diabetes. Expressed TCRB transcripts got sequenced, as all isolated RNA was reverse transcribed. Only in-frame clones appear in the TCRdb table, and some are missing; sequencing was by immunoSEQ multiplex PCR. This sample has 95,000 to 110,000 clones, with 25% to 30% found just once. Findings and caveats of the study: In every one of the four CD4+ subsets, TCRB CDR3s were moderately but significantly shorter in Type 1 diabetes patients.

Antigen specificity for these receptors is unknown. Source material: central memory CD4+ T cells from blood. Receptors originate from a woman in her late teens or twenties with type 1 diabetes.

J is TRBJ2-2 and V is TRBV6-1; D may be TRBD2 (6 bases). The CDR3 runs to 14 residues. Germline CDR1 is MNHNS and CDR2 is SASEGT. Trimming left V 6 bases short and J 6 bases short, with 14 bases between. The CDR3 DNA follows: TGTGCCAGCAGCAACGCAGCGGGTGCCGGGGAGCTGTTTTTT. Residues: CASSNAAGAGELFF.

The rearrangement uses TRBV6-6 and TRBJ2-4; 9 bases line up with TRBD1. Germline CDR1 reads MNHNY; CDR2 reads SVGAGI (reference sequence). Germline trimming cut 8 bases from V and 0 bases from J; bases unmatched to any gene: 2. The CDR3 spans 14 residues. The CDR3 DNA reads TGTGCCAGCGCGGACAGGGGAGCCAAAAACATTCAGTACTTC. Translation: CASADRGAKNIQYF.

A few counts support this clone. The chain recombines TRBV28 with TRBJ1-5; tentative D call: TRBD1 (6 bases). Trimming cost V 1 base and J 4 bases, with 11 bases left between them. CDR1 and CDR2 from the germline V gene are MDHEN and SYDVKM. This CDR3 spans 15 amino acids. CDR3 amino acids: CASSLYRVGNQPQHF. In nucleotides, the CDR3 is TGTGCCAGCAGTTTATACAGGGTGGGGAATCAGCCCCAGCATTTT.

This clone was found a few times. The chain is built from TRBV2 and TRBJ2-3; possible D gene TRBD2, 6 bases. V was shortened by 7 bases and J by 4 bases, with 12 bases between the two germline ends. The CDR3 covers 13 residues. Germline CDR1 SNHLY, CDR2 FYNNEI. DNA of the CDR3: TGTGCCAGCAAGGAGGGGCGTCCAGATACGCAGTATTTT. Translating it yields CASKEGRPDTQYF.

The V call is TRBV7-2, the J call TRBJ2-5; a possible D gene is TRBD1 (7 bases). In germline, CDR1 is SGHTA, CDR2 FQGNSA. The V gene lost 5 bases and the J gene lost 5 bases, with 21 bases spanning the gap. The length of the CDR3 is 16 residues. In DNA, the CDR3 is TGTGCCAGCAGCCCCCACCGGACACAGGGGAGGGAGACCCAGTACTTC. Residues: CASSPHRTQGRETQYF.

This clone was recorded a few times. An end of the junction differs from the germline gene, which may be a read error. The chain is built from TRBV6-1 and TRBJ1-5; 8 nucleotides align to TRBD1. Germline V gives CDR1 MNHNS, CDR2 SASEGT. This CDR3 is 16 amino acids long. In nucleotides, the CDR3 is TGTGCCAGCAGGGAAGACTGGACAGGGACGAATCAGCCCCAGCATTTT. Translation gives CASREDWTGTNQPQHF.

This clone was seen a few times. The V gene is TRBV27, the J gene TRBJ2-7; 9 bases align to TRBD2. This CDR3 has 14 amino acids. The V gene end was trimmed by 6 bases and the J gene end by 4 bases; junction bases not matched to a gene: 7. CDR1 and CDR2 from the germline V gene are MNHEY and SMNVEV (reference sequence). The CDR3 sequence: CASRNSGSRYEQYF. In DNA form, the CDR3 reads TGTGCCAGCAGAAATAGCGGGAGCCGATACGAGCAGTACTTC.

The chain has TRBV5-4 and TRBJ2-7, with 9 nucleotides matching TRBD2. The CDR3 totals 15 residues. V lost 0 bases and J lost 4; bases outside the gene matches: 5. Germline V gene data show CDR1 as SGHNT and CDR2 as YYREEE (reference sequence). CDR3 protein: CASSLATSGPYEQYF. The CDR3 DNA sequence: TGTGCCAGCAGCTTGGCGACTAGCGGACCTTACGAGCAGTACTTC.

This clone was counted a few times. The chain employs TRBV7-2 and TRBJ2-2, with 11 bases fitting TRBD2. The CDR3 totals 17 residues. CDR1 is SGHTA, CDR2 FQGNSA, per germline. Losses at the gene ends were 4 bases for V and 4 bases for J; bases not matched to a gene: 8. The CDR3 coding sequence is TGTGCCAGCAGCTATTCCGGGACTAGCGGTTTCACCGGGGAGCTGTTTTTT. Encoded protein: CASSYSGTSGFTGELFF.

The chain employs TRBV7-8 and TRBJ2-2; D possibly corresponds to TRBD2 (5 bases). V was shortened by 5 bases and J by 4 bases, with 8 bases between the two germline ends. Germline CDR1 is SGHVS and CDR2 is FQNEAQ. CDR3 length: 13 residues. CDR3 residues: CASSPDSTGELFF. For the CDR3, the DNA is TGTGCCAGCAGCCCGGACTCCACCGGGGAGCTGTTTTTT.

This clone was picked up many times. The chain combines TRBV14 with TRBJ2-7; 10 nucleotides match TRBD2. With V trimmed by 3 bases and J by 6 bases, 17 bases remained unmatched. Germline CDR1 is SGHDN and CDR2 is FVKESK. The CDR3 has 18 residues. The CDR3 spells CASSQELSGRGFAGEQYF. In DNA form, the CDR3 reads TGTGCCAGCAGCCAGGAACTGAGCGGGAGGGGATTCGCCGGCGAGCAGTACTTC. The full variable domain, rest sourced from reference TRBV14 and TRBJ2-7, is EAGVTQFPSHSVIEKGQTVTLRCDPISGHDNLYWYRRVMGKEIKFLLHFVKESKQDESGMPNNRFLAERTGGTYSTLKVQPAELEDSGVYFCASSQELSGRGFAGEQYFGPGTRLTVT.

The CDR3 reads CASSLQRTPQETQYF. The CDR3 DNA reads TGTGCCAGCAGCCTCCAGCGGACCCCACAAGAGACCCAGTACTTC. The V gene is TRBV6-5, the J gene TRBJ2-5; D is perhaps TRBD2 (5 bases). The ends were cut back, 6 bases at V and 2 bases at J, with 16 bases in the middle. Germline V gives CDR1 MNHEY, CDR2 SVGAGI. CDR3 size: 15 residues.

The chain joins TRBV7-9 to TRBJ2-1, with D tentatively TRBD2 (6 bases). CDR1 and CDR2 from the germline V gene are SEHNR and FQNEAQ (reference sequence). CDR3 size: 12 residues. With 3 bases removed from V and 10 bases from J, the gap between germline ends came to 10 bases. CDR3 amino acids: CASSFHSGEQFF. The CDR3 region has the DNA TGTGCCAGCAGCTTCCATAGCGGAGAGCAGTTCTTC. The whole variable domain, remainder taken from reference TRBV7-9 and TRBJ2-1, is DTGVSQNPRHKITKRGQNVTFRCDPISEHNRLYWYRQTLGQGPEFLTYFQNEAQLEKSRLLSDRFSAERPKGSFSTLEIQRTEQGDSAMYLCASSFHSGEQFFGPGTRLTVL.

This clone was observed a few times. The rearrangement joins TRBV30 to TRBJ1-5, with D tentatively TRBD1 (6 bases). CDR3 length: 15 residues. In germline, CDR1 is GTSNPN, CDR2 SVGIG (reference sequence). Trimming took 0 bases from V and 2 from J, leaving 11 bases between them. The CDR3 reads CAWSVEEGGNQPQHF. The CDR3 DNA reads as TGTGCCTGGAGTGTAGAAGAGGGGGGCAATCAGCCCCAGCATTTT.

A few counts support this clone. The V gene is TRBV7-2, the J gene TRBJ1-1; 9 bases align to TRBD1. CDR1 SGHTA and CDR2 FQGNSA come from the germline V gene. CDR3 size: 14 residues. J lost 5 bases, V lost 4 bases, and 5 bases had no gene match. CDR3 amino acids: CASSSVGQGTEAFF. The CDR3 nucleotides read TGTGCCAGCAGCTCTGTGGGACAGGGAACTGAAGCTTTCTTT.

The table lists this clone with a few counts. The J gene is TRBJ2-2, the V gene TRBV5-4, with D perhaps TRBD1 (6 bases). V was cut by 6 bases and J by 2 bases, with 20 bases left in between. The CDR3 covers 17 residues. Germline CDR1 and CDR2: SGHNT and YYREEE (reference sequence). The DNA of the CDR3 is TGTGCCAGCACCCCGAGGGGGTCCTCAATTAACACCGGGGAGCTGTTTTTT. Protein product: CASTPRGSSINTGELFF.

This clone has more than one count but fewer than ten. The V call is TRBV19, the J call TRBJ2-3; 7 bases fit TRBD1. The germline V gene has CDR1 LNHDA and CDR2 SQIVND (reference sequence). The CDR3 has 15 amino acids. J lost 2 bases, V lost 3 bases, and 5 bases had no gene match. The CDR3 region is CASSMGGQVTDTQYF. CDR3 nucleotide sequence: TGTGCCAGTAGTATGGGTGGACAGGTCACAGATACGCAGTATTTT.

For this clone: The germline gene is not matched at one end of the junction; a read error may be the cause. This chain connects TRBV5-4 to TRBJ2-1; TRBD2 is a possible D gene (6 bases). The CDR3 totals 16 residues. Per germline, CDR1 SGHNT and CDR2 YYREEE (reference sequence). For the CDR3, the DNA is TGTGCCAGCAGCGGCGGAGCTAGCGATTCCTACAATAAGCAGTTCTTC. Protein product: CASSGGASDSYNKQFF.

The rearrangement uses TRBV29-1 and TRBJ1-1, with TRBD1 as a possible D gene (6 bases). This CDR3 is 12 amino acids long. V was pared by 7 bases and J by 7 bases, with 16 bases between. Germline lookup yields CDR1 SQVTM and CDR2 ANQGSEA. The CDR3 region has the DNA TGCAGCGCTCATCGCGGACAGAATGAAGCTTTCTTT. Translated: CSAHRGQNEAFF.

The V gene is TRBV7-3, the J gene TRBJ2-1; TRBD2 aligns across 10 bases. This CDR3 is built from 14 residues. Germline-derived CDR1 and CDR2 are SGHTA and FQGTGA. The V and J ends lost 6 bases and 7 bases, in that order; junction bases with no gene match: 6. DNA of the CDR3: TGTGCCAGCAGTTCGGGACTAGCGACGAATGAGCAGTTCTTC. The encoded protein is CASSSGLATNEQFF.

This clone has a handful of counts. V is TRBV5-4 and J is TRBJ2-3, with 7 positions matching TRBD1. CDR3 length equals 14 residues. After removal of 3 bases from V and 4 bases from J, the junction contained 5 bases not matched to a gene. Germline lookup yields CDR1 SGHNT and CDR2 YYREEE (reference sequence). CDR3 in amino acids: CASSSRTGSDTQYF. CDR3 DNA: TGTGCCAGCAGCTCGCGGACAGGCTCAGATACGCAGTATTTT.

This clone showed up just a few times. The chain carries TRBV2 and TRBJ2-2; D gene unclear. Germline CDR1 SNHLY, CDR2 FYNNEI. The ends were cut back, 4 bases at V and 0 bases at J, with 6 bases in the middle. The CDR3 runs to 14 residues. CDR3 protein: CASSGTSNTGELFF. In nucleotides, the CDR3 is TGTGCCAGCAGTGGCACTTCGAACACCGGGGAGCTGTTTTTT.

V and J are TRBV7-9 and TRBJ2-5; 9 nucleotides match TRBD2. The length of the CDR3 is 16 residues. The J segment lost 5 bases and the V segment lost 5 bases, leaving 12 bases of the junction unmatched. CDR1 and CDR2 from the germline V gene are SEHNR and FQNEAQ (reference sequence). CDR3 amino acids: CASSLDLHSGSETQYF. The CDR3 DNA reads as TGTGCCAGCAGCCTCGATCTCCATAGCGGGAGTGAGACCCAGTACTTC.

The chain joins TRBV27 to TRBJ2-3; D is perhaps TRBD1 (7 bases). The length of the CDR3 is 13 residues. Germline V CDR1 and CDR2: MNHEY, SMNVEV (reference sequence). V was cut by 5 bases and J by 5 bases, with 11 bases left in between. The CDR3 DNA follows: TGTGCCAGCAGTAGGCAGGGGGGAGATACGCAGTATTTT. It codes for CASSRQGGDTQYF.

In regard to this clone: The sample contains more than one DNA sequence encoding this CDR3. This chain links TRBV5-1 with TRBJ1-1; D might be TRBD1 (6 bases). The ends were cut back, 4 bases at V and 0 bases at J, with 7 bases in the middle. There are 13 residues in the CDR3. CDR1 and CDR2 from the germline V gene are SGHRS and YFSETQ. As DNA, the CDR3 is TGCGCCAGCAGCCAGGGGATGAACACTGAAGCTTTCTTT. Its protein product is CASSQGMNTEAFF. Full variable domain (missing parts from reference TRBV5-1 and TRBJ1-1): KAGVTQTPRYLIKTRGQQVTLSCSPISGHRSVSWYQQTPGQGLQFLFEYFSETQRNKGNFPGRFSGRQFSNSRSEMNVSTLELGDSALYLCASSQGMNTEAFFGQGTRLTVV.